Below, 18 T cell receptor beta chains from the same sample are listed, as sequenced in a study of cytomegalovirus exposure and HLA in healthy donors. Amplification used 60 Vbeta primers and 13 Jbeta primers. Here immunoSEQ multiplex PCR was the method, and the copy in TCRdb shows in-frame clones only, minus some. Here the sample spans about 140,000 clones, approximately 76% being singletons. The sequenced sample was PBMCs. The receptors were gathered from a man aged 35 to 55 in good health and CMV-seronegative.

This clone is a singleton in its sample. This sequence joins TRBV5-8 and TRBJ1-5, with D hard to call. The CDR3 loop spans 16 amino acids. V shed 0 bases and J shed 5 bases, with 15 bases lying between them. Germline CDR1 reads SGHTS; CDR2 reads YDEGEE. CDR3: CASSLVEAGWDQPQHF. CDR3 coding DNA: TGTGCCAGCAGCTTGGTAGAGGCGGGGTGGGATCAGCCCCAGCATTTT.

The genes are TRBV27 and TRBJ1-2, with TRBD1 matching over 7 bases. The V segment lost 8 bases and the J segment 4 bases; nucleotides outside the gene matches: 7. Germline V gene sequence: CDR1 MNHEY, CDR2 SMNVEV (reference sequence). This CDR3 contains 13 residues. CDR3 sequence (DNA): TGTGCCAGCGGCCCGGGACAGCCCTATGGCTACACCTTC. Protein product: CASGPGQPYGYTF.

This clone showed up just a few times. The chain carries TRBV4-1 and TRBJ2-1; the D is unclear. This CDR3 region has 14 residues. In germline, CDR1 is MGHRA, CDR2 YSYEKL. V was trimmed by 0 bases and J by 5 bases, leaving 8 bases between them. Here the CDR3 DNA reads TGCGCCAGCAGCCAAGATTGGCCCAACAATGAGCAGTTCTTC. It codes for CASSQDWPNNEQFF.

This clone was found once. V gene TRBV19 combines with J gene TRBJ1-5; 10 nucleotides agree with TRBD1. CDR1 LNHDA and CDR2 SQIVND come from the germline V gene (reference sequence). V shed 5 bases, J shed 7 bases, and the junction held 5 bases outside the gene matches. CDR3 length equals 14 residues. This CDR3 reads CASSVGTGEQPQHF. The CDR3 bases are TGTGCCAGTAGTGTAGGGACAGGGGAACAGCCCCAGCATTTT.

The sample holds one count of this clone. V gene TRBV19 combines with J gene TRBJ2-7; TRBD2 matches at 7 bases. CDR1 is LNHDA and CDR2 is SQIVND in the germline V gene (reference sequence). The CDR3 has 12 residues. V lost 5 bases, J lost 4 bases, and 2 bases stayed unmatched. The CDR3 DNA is TGTGCCAGTAGTTCTAGCGGTTACGAGCAGTACTTC. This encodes CASSSSGYEQYF.

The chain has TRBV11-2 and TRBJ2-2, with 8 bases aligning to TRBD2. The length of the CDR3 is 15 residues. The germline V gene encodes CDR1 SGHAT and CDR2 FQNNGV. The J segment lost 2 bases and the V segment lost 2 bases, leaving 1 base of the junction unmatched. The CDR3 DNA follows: TGTGCCAGCAGCTTAAGCGGGAGTAACACCGGGGAGCTGTTTTTT. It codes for CASSLSGSNTGELFF.

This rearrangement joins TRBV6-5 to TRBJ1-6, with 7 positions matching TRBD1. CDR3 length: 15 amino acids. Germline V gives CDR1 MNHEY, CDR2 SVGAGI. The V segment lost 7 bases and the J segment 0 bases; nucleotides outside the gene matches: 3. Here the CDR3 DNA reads TGTGCCAGCAACGACAGGGTCTCCTATAATTCACCCCTCCACTTT. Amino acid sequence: CASNDRVSYNSPLHF.

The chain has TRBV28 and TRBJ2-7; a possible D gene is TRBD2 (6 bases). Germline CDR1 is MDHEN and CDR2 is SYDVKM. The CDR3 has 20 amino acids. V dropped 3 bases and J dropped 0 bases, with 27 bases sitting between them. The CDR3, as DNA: TGTGCCAGCAGTTTCCCCTTCAAATGGGGAGCGGGTTCTAGCTCCTACGAGCAGTACTTC. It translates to CASSFPFKWGAGSSSYEQYF.

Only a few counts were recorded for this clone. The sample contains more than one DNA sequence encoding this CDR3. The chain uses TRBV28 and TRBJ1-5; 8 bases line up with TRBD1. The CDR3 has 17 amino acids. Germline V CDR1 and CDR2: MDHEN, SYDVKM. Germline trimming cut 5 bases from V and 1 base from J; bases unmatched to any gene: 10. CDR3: CASSLGLDRGSNQPQHF. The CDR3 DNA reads TGTGCCAGCAGTCTGGGGCTCGACAGGGGAAGCAATCAGCCCCAGCATTTT.

CDR3 nucleotides: TGTGCCAGCAGGAATAGCGGGGGAGGGGAGACCCAGTACTTC. It is translated as CASRNSGGGETQYF. The chain recombines TRBV6-5 with TRBJ2-5, with TRBD2 matching 9 bases. Germline V gene data show CDR1 as MNHEY and CDR2 as SVGAGI. The V gene end was trimmed by 6 bases and the J gene end by 5 bases; junction bases not matched to a gene: 7. The CDR3 loop spans 14 amino acids.

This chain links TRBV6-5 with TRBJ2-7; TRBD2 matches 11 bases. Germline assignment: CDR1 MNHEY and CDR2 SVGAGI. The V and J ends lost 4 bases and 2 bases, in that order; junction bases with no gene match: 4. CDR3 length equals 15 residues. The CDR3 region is CASSSTSGVPYEQYF. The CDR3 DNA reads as TGTGCCAGCAGTTCGACTAGCGGGGTTCCCTACGAGCAGTACTTC.

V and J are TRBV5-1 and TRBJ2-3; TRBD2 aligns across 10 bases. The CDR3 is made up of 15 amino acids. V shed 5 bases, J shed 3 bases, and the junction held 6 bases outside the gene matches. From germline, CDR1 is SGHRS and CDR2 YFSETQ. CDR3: CASSGTSAGTDTQYF. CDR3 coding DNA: TGCGCCAGCAGTGGGACTAGCGCGGGGACAGATACGCAGTATTTT.

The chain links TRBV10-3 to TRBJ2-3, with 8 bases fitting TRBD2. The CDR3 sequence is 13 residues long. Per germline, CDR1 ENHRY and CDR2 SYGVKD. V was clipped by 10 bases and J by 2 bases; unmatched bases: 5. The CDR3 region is CASQLADTDTQYF. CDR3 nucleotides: TGTGCCAGCCAACTAGCGGACACAGATACGCAGTATTTT.

The CDR3 nucleotides read TGCGCCAGCAGCTTGGACAGGGGAATCCACGAGCAGTACTTC. It yields the protein CASSLDRGIHEQYF. The chain uses TRBV5-1 and TRBJ2-7; 7 bases match TRBD1. Trimming removed 0 bases from V and 5 bases from J; junction bases left unmatched: 5. Germline V gene data show CDR1 as SGHRS and CDR2 as YFSETQ. This CDR3 spans 14 amino acids.

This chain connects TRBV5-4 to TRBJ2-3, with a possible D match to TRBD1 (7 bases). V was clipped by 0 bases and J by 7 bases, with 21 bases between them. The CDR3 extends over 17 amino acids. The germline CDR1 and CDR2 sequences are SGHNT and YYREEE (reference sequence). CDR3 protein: CASSLGPGGRGEYTQYF. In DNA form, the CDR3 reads TGTGCCAGCAGCTTGGGACCCGGTGGCAGGGGGGAATATACGCAGTATTTT. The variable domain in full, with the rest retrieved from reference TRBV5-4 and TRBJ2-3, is ETGVTQSPTHLIKTRGQQVTLRCSSQSGHNTVSWYQQALGQGPQFIFQYYREEENGRGNFPPRFSGLQFPNYSSELNVNALELDDSALYLCASSLGPGGRGEYTQYFGPGTRLTVL.

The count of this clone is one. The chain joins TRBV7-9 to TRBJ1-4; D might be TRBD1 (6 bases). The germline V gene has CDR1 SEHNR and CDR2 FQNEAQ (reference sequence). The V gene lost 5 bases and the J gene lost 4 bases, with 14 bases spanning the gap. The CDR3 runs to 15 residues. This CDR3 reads CASSKATGGNEKLFF. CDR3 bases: TGTGCCAGCAGCAAGGCGACAGGCGGTAATGAAAAACTGTTTTTT. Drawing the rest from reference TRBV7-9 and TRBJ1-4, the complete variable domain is DTGVSQNPRHKITKRGQNVTFRCDPISEHNRLYWYRQTLGQGPEFLTYFQNEAQLEKSRLLSDRFSAERPKGSFSTLEIQRTEQGDSAMYLCASSKATGGNEKLFFGSGTQLSVL.

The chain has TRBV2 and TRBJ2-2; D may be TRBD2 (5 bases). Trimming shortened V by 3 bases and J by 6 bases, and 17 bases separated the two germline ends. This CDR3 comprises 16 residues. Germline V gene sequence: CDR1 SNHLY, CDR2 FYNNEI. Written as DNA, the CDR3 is TGTGCCAGCAGTGAGAGCGGTTCGAGTTTCTCCGGGGAGCTGTTTTTT. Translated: CASSESGSSFSGELFF.

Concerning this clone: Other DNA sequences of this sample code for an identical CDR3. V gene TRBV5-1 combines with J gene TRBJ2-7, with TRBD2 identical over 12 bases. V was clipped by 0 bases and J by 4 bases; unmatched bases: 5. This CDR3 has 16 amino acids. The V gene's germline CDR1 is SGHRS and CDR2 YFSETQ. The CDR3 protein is CASSLVLAGGPYEQYF. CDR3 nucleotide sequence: TGCGCCAGCAGCTTGGTTCTAGCGGGAGGGCCATACGAGCAGTACTTC.